This T cell receptor (beta chain) was sequenced in a study of T cell responses to AZD1222 COVID-19 vaccine. Between the trimmed V and J ends, which lost 3 bases and 4 bases, there was a span of 9 bases. This CDR3 region has 13 residues. Germline V CDR1 and CDR2: LNHDA, SQIVND (reference sequence). Clones were sequenced by immunoSEQ multiplex PCR, and TCRdb holds only the in-frame ones, with some missing. The data show about 34,000 clones, with approximately 80% seen just once and roughly 4% held by the top ten. This receptor was obtained from an adult who received the AZD1222 COVID-19 vaccine. Specimen: peripheral blood, collected 28 days after the second AZD1222 dose. The V and J genes are TRBV19 and TRBJ1-1; D is ambiguous. The DNA for the CDR3 is TGTGCCAGTAGTATCTCGGTGGCCACTGAAGCTTTCTTT. Translating gives CASSISVATEAFF.